The rows below give T cell receptor beta chains drawn from one sample of a study of blood T cell repertoires in COVID-19. Method: immunoSEQ multiplex PCR; TCRdb's copy keeps in-frame clones and lacks some. The table shows 60,000 to 70,000 clones, with 70% to 85% occurring only once. Sequenced sample: peripheral blood. The receptor source for this set is a human donor in a cohort sampled during active COVID-19. Each CDR3 is given with its conserved first and last residue. Each record gives: clone size, J gene, V gene, D gene, CDR3 protein, CDR3 DNA. A D gene is named only where the DNA matches it firmly. A row's size may be missing; if present it is once, few, many or a size class.

clone size: .; J gene: TRBJ2-7; V gene: TRBV5-1; D gene: TRBD2; CDR3 protein: CASSPRGLAGEISYEQYF; CDR3 DNA: TGCGCCAGCAGCCCACGCGGACTAGCGGGCGAAATCTCCTACGAGCAGTACTTC
clone size: .; J gene: TRBJ1-1; V gene: TRBV3-1/TRBV3-2; D gene: .; CDR3 protein: CASSPLLNTEAFF; CDR3 DNA: TGTGCCAGCAGCCCCCTACTCAACACTGAAGCTTTCTTT
clone size: .; J gene: TRBJ2-2; V gene: TRBV11-2; D gene: .; CDR3 protein: CASSLDPGSGELFF; CDR3 DNA: TGTGCCAGCAGCTTAGACCCGGGGTCCGGGGAGCTGTTTTTT
clone size: .; J gene: TRBJ2-2; V gene: TRBV3-1/TRBV3-2; D gene: .; CDR3 protein: CASSQEIFWQGTMFF; CDR3 DNA: TGTGCCAGCAGCCAAGAGATTTTTTGGCAGGGGACGATGTTTTTT
clone size: few; J gene: TRBJ2-7; V gene: TRBV28; D gene: .; CDR3 protein: CASSYLRGSYEQYF; CDR3 DNA: TGTGCCAGCAGTTACCTCCGCGGATCCTACGAGCAGTACTTC
clone size: .; J gene: TRBJ2-7; V gene: TRBV7-8; D gene: TRBD2; CDR3 protein: CASSSPPSGLSYEQYF; CDR3 DNA: TGTGCCAGCAGCTCACCCCCTAGCGGCCTCTCCTACGAGCAGTACTTC
clone size: .; J gene: TRBJ2-7; V gene: TRBV7-2; D gene: TRBD1; CDR3 protein: CASTLDRGPYEQYF; CDR3 DNA: TGTGCCAGCACCCTGGACAGGGGGCCCTACGAGCAGTACTTC
clone size: .; J gene: TRBJ2-7; V gene: TRBV4-1; D gene: TRBD1; CDR3 protein: CASSQDPGRDRDEQYF; CDR3 DNA: TGCGCCAGCAGCCAAGATCCGGGCAGGGACAGGGACGAGCAGTACTTC
clone size: few; J gene: TRBJ1-6; V gene: TRBV7-2; D gene: .; CDR3 protein: CASSIGQSYNSPLHF; CDR3 DNA: TGTGCCAGCAGCATCGGACAGAGTTATAATTCACCCCTCCACTTT
clone size: .; J gene: TRBJ2-1; V gene: TRBV7-9; D gene: TRBD2; CDR3 protein: CASSLLAGGPLDEQFF; CDR3 DNA: TGTGCCAGCAGCCTATTAGCGGGGGGGCCGTTAGATGAGCAGTTCTTC
clone size: .; J gene: TRBJ2-1; V gene: TRBV2; D gene: TRBD2; CDR3 protein: CASGLASSYNEQFF; CDR3 DNA: TGTGCCAGCGGACTAGCGAGCTCCTACAATGAGCAGTTCTTC
clone size: .; J gene: TRBJ2-7; V gene: TRBV24-1; D gene: .; CDR3 protein: CATSLGAANEQYF; CDR3 DNA: TGTGCCACCAGCCTTGGGGCAGCCAACGAGCAGTACTTC
clone size: .; J gene: TRBJ2-5; V gene: TRBV5-4; D gene: .; CDR3 protein: CASSLAASEETQYF; CDR3 DNA: TGTGCCAGCAGCTTGGCGGCTAGCGAAGAGACCCAGTACTTC
clone size: .; J gene: TRBJ2-1; V gene: TRBV5-1; D gene: .; CDR3 protein: CASSWGLRRDEQFF; CDR3 DNA: TGCGCCAGCAGCTGGGGACTCCGCAGGGATGAGCAGTTCTTC
clone size: .; J gene: TRBJ2-2; V gene: TRBV27; D gene: TRBD2; CDR3 protein: CASKRAGDGGELFF; CDR3 DNA: TGTGCCAGCAAGCGAGCGGGGGACGGCGGGGAGCTGTTTTTT
clone size: .; J gene: TRBJ2-7; V gene: TRBV6-5; D gene: .; CDR3 protein: CASSYKMGQTSYEQYF; CDR3 DNA: TGTGCCAGCAGTTACAAAATGGGACAAACCTCCTACGAGCAGTACTTC
clone size: once; J gene: TRBJ1-1; V gene: TRBV5-4; D gene: TRBD1; CDR3 protein: CASSWRDRGRTEAFF; CDR3 DNA: TGTGCCAGCAGCTGGCGGGACAGGGGAAGGACTGAAGCTTTCTTT
clone size: .; J gene: TRBJ2-5; V gene: TRBV2; D gene: .; CDR3 protein: CASSSGRGGLQETQYF; CDR3 DNA: TGTGCCAGCAGCTCCGGAAGGGGGGGCCTCCAAGAGACCCAGTACTTC
clone size: few; J gene: TRBJ1-4; V gene: TRBV4-1; D gene: .; CDR3 protein: CASSQPQGLASQYEKLFF; CDR3 DNA: TGCGCCAGCAGCCAGCCACAGGGTCTCGCCTCCCAGTATGAAAAACTGTTTTTT
clone size: .; J gene: TRBJ1-2; V gene: TRBV7-2; D gene: .; CDR3 protein: CASSSSSRYGYTF; CDR3 DNA: TGTGCCAGCAGCTCTAGTTCTCGGTATGGCTACACCTTC
clone size: .; J gene: TRBJ1-4; V gene: TRBV28; D gene: TRBD1; CDR3 protein: CASSLQGAQYANEKLFF; CDR3 DNA: TGTGCCAGCAGTTTACAGGGGGCCCAGTACGCTAATGAAAAACTGTTTTTT
clone size: .; J gene: TRBJ2-7; V gene: TRBV4-1; D gene: .; CDR3 protein: CASSQYRSSHEQYF; CDR3 DNA: TGCGCCAGCAGCCAATACAGGTCTTCCCACGAGCAGTACTTC
clone size: .; J gene: TRBJ2-7; V gene: TRBV7-9; D gene: .; CDR3 protein: CASSLAGGPIYEQYF; CDR3 DNA: TGTGCCAGCAGCTTAGCGGGGGGGCCTATATACGAGCAGTACTTC
clone size: .; J gene: TRBJ2-1; V gene: TRBV6-1; D gene: TRBD2; CDR3 protein: CASSENSGRVLNEQFF; CDR3 DNA: TGTGCCAGCAGTGAAAATTCGGGGAGGGTCCTAAATGAGCAGTTCTTC
clone size: .; J gene: TRBJ2-3; V gene: TRBV19; D gene: TRBD2; CDR3 protein: CASSETSGGTHTDTQYF; CDR3 DNA: TGTGCCAGTAGCGAGACTAGCGGGGGAACCCACACAGATACGCAGTATTTT
clone size: .; J gene: TRBJ1-6; V gene: TRBV10-3; D gene: .; CDR3 protein: CAIRTGGSYNSPLHF; CDR3 DNA: TGTGCCATCAGAACGGGAGGCTCCTATAATTCACCCCTCCACTTT
clone size: .; J gene: TRBJ2-1; V gene: TRBV5-1; D gene: TRBD1; CDR3 protein: CASSTGDTREQFF; CDR3 DNA: TGCGCCAGCAGCACAGGGGACACCCGTGAGCAGTTCTTC
clone size: .; J gene: TRBJ1-1; V gene: TRBV7-9; D gene: .; CDR3 protein: CASSLALANTEAFF; CDR3 DNA: TGTGCCAGCAGCTTAGCCCTAGCGAACACTGAAGCTTTCTTT
clone size: .; J gene: TRBJ1-1; V gene: TRBV19; D gene: TRBD1; CDR3 protein: CASSPTPGQGMRTEAFF; CDR3 DNA: TGTGCCAGTAGTCCGACGCCGGGACAGGGGATGCGGACTGAAGCTTTCTTT
clone size: few; J gene: TRBJ1-1; V gene: TRBV10-1; D gene: .; CDR3 protein: CASSAPQGFINNTEAFF; CDR3 DNA: TGCGCCAGCTCCGCCCCACAGGGTTTCATTAATAACACTGAAGCTTTCTTT
clone size: .; J gene: TRBJ2-5; V gene: TRBV19; D gene: TRBD2; CDR3 protein: CASSPGGGGQETQYF; CDR3 DNA: TGTGCCAGTAGTCCCGGTGGCGGGGGACAAGAGACCCAGTACTTC
clone size: .; J gene: TRBJ2-7; V gene: TRBV6-5; D gene: .; CDR3 protein: CASTGQTYEQYF; CDR3 DNA: TGTGCCAGCACTGGCCAAACCTACGAGCAGTACTTC
clone size: once; J gene: TRBJ2-5; V gene: TRBV2; D gene: .; CDR3 protein: CASSEGLPPGTQYF; CDR3 DNA: TGTGCCAGCAGTGAAGGTTTGCCCCCCGGGACCCAGTACTTC
clone size: .; J gene: TRBJ1-1; V gene: TRBV14; D gene: TRBD1; CDR3 protein: CASSQRTGEYQAFF; CDR3 DNA: TGTGCCAGCAGCCAGCGGACAGGGGAATATCAAGCTTTCTTT
clone size: .; J gene: TRBJ2-3; V gene: TRBV24-1; D gene: TRBD2; CDR3 protein: CATSDDSGGATDTQYF; CDR3 DNA: TGTGCCACCAGTGATGATAGCGGGGGGGCCACAGATACGCAGTATTTT
clone size: .; J gene: TRBJ2-1; V gene: TRBV27; D gene: .; CDR3 protein: CASGPRDIRGDNEQFF; CDR3 DNA: TGTGCCAGCGGCCCCAGGGACATCCGGGGGGACAATGAGCAGTTCTTC
clone size: .; J gene: TRBJ2-1; V gene: TRBV4-1; D gene: .; CDR3 protein: CASSQIGASVSYNEQFF; CDR3 DNA: TGCGCCAGCAGCCAAATTGGGGCGTCTGTCTCCTACAATGAGCAGTTCTTC
clone size: few; J gene: TRBJ1-6; V gene: TRBV6-5; D gene: .; CDR3 protein: CASSYPGNSPLHF; CDR3 DNA: TGTGCCAGCAGTTACCCGGGGAATTCACCCCTCCACTTT
clone size: few; J gene: TRBJ1-6; V gene: TRBV30; D gene: .; CDR3 protein: CAWSGEGHSPLHF; CDR3 DNA: TGTGCCTGGTCCGGGGAGGGCCATTCACCCCTCCACTTT
clone size: .; J gene: TRBJ1-2; V gene: TRBV4-1; D gene: .; CDR3 protein: CASSQVSWAYGYTF; CDR3 DNA: TGCGCCAGCAGCCAAGTCTCGTGGGCCTATGGCTACACCTTC
clone size: .; J gene: TRBJ2-3; V gene: TRBV7-3; D gene: .; CDR3 protein: CASSLGGTQYF; CDR3 DNA: TGTGCCAGCAGCTTGGGGGGTACGCAGTATTTT